A selection of T cell receptor beta chains follows, all from one sample in a study of blood T cell repertoires in COVID-19. The method was immunoSEQ multiplex PCR; TCRdb's version includes in-frame clones alone and lacks a portion of them. The sample contains 53,000 or so clones, 70% to 90% of which appear only once. Sequencing was carried out using peripheral blood. Receptors originate from an elderly man with acute or convalescent COVID-19. Both conserved end residues are trimmed from each CDR3. The D gene is left open where the match is weak.

V: TRBV6-5; length: 12; J: TRBJ2-2; D: TRBD1; CDR3: ASRLGQGTGELF
V: TRBV19; length: 14; J: TRBJ1-2; D: TRBD1; CDR3: ASSTQGTGQASGYT
V: TRBV11-2; length: 9; J: TRBJ2-2; D: NA; CDR3: ASRGTGELF
V: TRBV5-1; length: 13; J: TRBJ2-3; D: TRBD1; CDR3: ASSLTDRTTDTQY
V: TRBV5-5; length: 11; J: TRBJ1-2; D: NA; CDR3: ASSLDSQYGYT
V: TRBV10-1; length: 12; J: TRBJ2-3; D: TRBD1; CDR3: ASSGTGTADTQY
V: TRBV23-1; length: 19; J: TRBJ1-3; D: TRBD1; CDR3: ASSQKPPGQQNFSSGNTIY
V: TRBV7-2; length: 11; J: TRBJ1-1; D: NA; CDR3: ASSQSRRTEAF
V: TRBV25-1; length: 13; J: TRBJ2-3; D: TRBD2; CDR3: ASAVVGLAGDTQY
V: TRBV4-3; length: 15; J: TRBJ2-1; D: TRBD2; CDR3: ASSPNRLAGGQNEQF
V: TRBV6-5; length: 13; J: TRBJ2-1; D: TRBD1; CDR3: ASSYSRDSYNEQF
V: TRBV30; length: 13; J: TRBJ1-5; D: NA; CDR3: AWSITGSYNQPQH
V: TRBV6-2/TRBV6-3; length: 14; J: TRBJ2-5; D: TRBD2; CDR3: ASSPSSGGNKETQY
V: TRBV5-4; length: 14; J: TRBJ1-5; D: TRBD1; CDR3: ASSLGGQTSNQPQH
V: TRBV15; length: 14; J: TRBJ2-1; D: TRBD2; CDR3: ATSRDPPGGGNEQF
V: TRBV6-6; length: 10; J: TRBJ2-7; D: NA; CDR3: ASEDSGYEQY
V: TRBV19; length: 14; J: TRBJ2-3; D: TRBD2; CDR3: ASSILPSGVTDTQY
V: TRBV27; length: 14; J: TRBJ2-5; D: TRBD1; CDR3: ASSSPGQGTQETQY
V: TRBV7-9; length: 17; J: TRBJ2-7; D: TRBD1; CDR3: ASSSPGQGQRGPSYEQY
V: TRBV4-3; length: 14; J: TRBJ1-6; D: TRBD1; CDR3: ASSQDIGQGNSPLH
V: TRBV10-3; length: 14; J: TRBJ1-1; D: NA; CDR3: AISDPGQPSNTEAF
V: TRBV5-1; length: 12; J: TRBJ2-4; D: NA; CDR3: ASSLGAGQNIQY
V: TRBV7-2; length: 14; J: TRBJ2-3; D: TRBD1; CDR3: ASSLFGTGSTDTQY
V: TRBV14; length: 10; J: TRBJ1-2; D: TRBD1; CDR3: ASSRQGSGYT
V: TRBV3-1/TRBV3-2; length: 13; J: TRBJ1-2; D: NA; CDR3: ASRLTGQSTRGYT
V: TRBV5-1; length: 13; J: TRBJ2-1; D: TRBD2; CDR3: ASSFLAGEDNEQF
V: TRBV5-1; length: 11; J: TRBJ1-2; D: TRBD1; CDR3: ASSLGQGNGYT
V: TRBV4-2; length: 14; J: TRBJ1-2; D: NA; CDR3: ASSQVIGAAQTVYT
V: TRBV6-5; length: 11; J: TRBJ1-2; D: NA; CDR3: ASSYSRQSGYT
V: TRBV29-1; length: 9; J: TRBJ1-2; D: NA; CDR3: SVEGSYGYT
V: TRBV19; length: 13; J: TRBJ2-1; D: TRBD2; CDR3: ASSMRGSSYNEQF
V: TRBV7-2; length: 13; J: TRBJ2-7; D: TRBD1; CDR3: ASSTAGTGGREQY
V: TRBV5-1; length: 14; J: TRBJ2-5; D: TRBD1; CDR3: ASSLSGTGGEETQY
V: TRBV5-1; length: 14; J: TRBJ2-7; D: TRBD2; CDR3: ASSLGGMRGAYEQY
V: TRBV5-1; length: 10; J: TRBJ2-5; D: NA; CDR3: ASSPSQETQY
V: TRBV6-5; length: 12; J: TRBJ2-7; D: NA; CDR3: ASTRDTAPYEQY
V: TRBV5-4; length: 11; J: TRBJ1-1; D: TRBD1; CDR3: ASWDRGKIEAF
V: TRBV4-1; length: 14; J: TRBJ1-2; D: NA; CDR3: ASSQDIGGTHRGYT
V: TRBV5-1; length: 12; J: TRBJ2-7; D: TRBD1; CDR3: ASSLTTGNYEQY
V: TRBV18; length: 14; J: TRBJ2-3; D: TRBD1; CDR3: ASSPMQGAYTDTQY
V: TRBV5-1; length: 11; J: TRBJ2-7; D: NA; CDR3: ASSLRQSYEQY
V: TRBV5-1; length: 13; J: TRBJ2-1; D: NA; CDR3: ASSLSQSYGNEQF